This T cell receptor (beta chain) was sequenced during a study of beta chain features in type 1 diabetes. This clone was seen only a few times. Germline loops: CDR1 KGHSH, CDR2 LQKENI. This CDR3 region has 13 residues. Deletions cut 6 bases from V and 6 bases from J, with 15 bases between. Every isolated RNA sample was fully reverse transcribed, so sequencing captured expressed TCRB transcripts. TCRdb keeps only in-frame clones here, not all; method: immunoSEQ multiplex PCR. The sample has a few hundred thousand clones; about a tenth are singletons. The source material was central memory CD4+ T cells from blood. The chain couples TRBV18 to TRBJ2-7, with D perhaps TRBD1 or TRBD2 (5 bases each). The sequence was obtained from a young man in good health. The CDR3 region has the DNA TGTGCCAGCTCCCTGGGCAGGGACGGCGAGCAGTACTTC. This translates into CASSLGRDGEQYF.